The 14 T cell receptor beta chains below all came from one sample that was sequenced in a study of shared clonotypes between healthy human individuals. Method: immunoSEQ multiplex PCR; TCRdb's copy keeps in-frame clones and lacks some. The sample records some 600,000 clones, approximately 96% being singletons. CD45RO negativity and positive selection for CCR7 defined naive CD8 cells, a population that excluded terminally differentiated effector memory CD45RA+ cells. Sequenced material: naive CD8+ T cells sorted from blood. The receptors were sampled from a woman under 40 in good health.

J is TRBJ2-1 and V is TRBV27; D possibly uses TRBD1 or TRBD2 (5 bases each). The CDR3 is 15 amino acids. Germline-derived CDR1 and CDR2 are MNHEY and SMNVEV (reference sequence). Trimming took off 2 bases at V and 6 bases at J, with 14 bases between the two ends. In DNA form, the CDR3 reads TGTGCCAGCAGTTTACGGGACGGAGGTTTCAATGAGCAGTTCTTC. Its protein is CASSLRDGGFNEQFF.

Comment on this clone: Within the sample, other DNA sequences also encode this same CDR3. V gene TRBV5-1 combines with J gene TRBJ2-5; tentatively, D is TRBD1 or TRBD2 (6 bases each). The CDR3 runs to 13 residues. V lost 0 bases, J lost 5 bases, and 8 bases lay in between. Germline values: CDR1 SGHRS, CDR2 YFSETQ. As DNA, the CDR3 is TGCGCCAGCAGCTTGGTAGGGGGGGAGACCCAGTACTTC. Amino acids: CASSLVGGETQYF.

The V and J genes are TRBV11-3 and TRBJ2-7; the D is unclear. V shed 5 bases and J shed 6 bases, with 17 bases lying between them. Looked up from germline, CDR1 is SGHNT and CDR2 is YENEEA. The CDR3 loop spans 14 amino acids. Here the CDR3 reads CASSPRTGSLEQYF. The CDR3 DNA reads TGTGCCAGCAGCCCCCGGACGGGCTCTCTCGAGCAGTACTTC. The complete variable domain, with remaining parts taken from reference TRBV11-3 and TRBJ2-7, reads EAGVVQSPRYKIIEKKQPVAFWCNPISGHNTLYWYLQNLGQGPELLIRYENEEAVDDSQLPKDRFSAERLKGVDSTLKIQPAELGDSAVYLCASSPRTGSLEQYFGPGTRLTVT.

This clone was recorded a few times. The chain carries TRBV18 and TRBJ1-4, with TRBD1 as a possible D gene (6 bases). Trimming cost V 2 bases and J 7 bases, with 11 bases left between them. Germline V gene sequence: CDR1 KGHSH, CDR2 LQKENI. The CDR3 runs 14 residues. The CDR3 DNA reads TGTGCCAGCTCACCAGAACAGGGTGCTGAAAAACTGTTTTTT. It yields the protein CASSPEQGAEKLFF.

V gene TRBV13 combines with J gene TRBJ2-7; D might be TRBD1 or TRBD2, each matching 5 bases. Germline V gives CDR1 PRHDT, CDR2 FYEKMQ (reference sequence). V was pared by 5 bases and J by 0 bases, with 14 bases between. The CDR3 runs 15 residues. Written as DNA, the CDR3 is TGTGCCAGCAGCGCCGCCGGGACCAGCTCCTACGAGCAGTACTTC. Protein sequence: CASSAAGTSSYEQYF. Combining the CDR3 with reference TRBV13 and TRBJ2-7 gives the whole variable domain AAGVIQSPRHLIKEKRETATLKCYPIPRHDTVYWYQQGPGQDPQFLISFYEKMQSDKGSIPDRFSAQQFSDYHSELNMSSLELGDSALYFCASSAAGTSSYEQYFGPGTRLTVT.

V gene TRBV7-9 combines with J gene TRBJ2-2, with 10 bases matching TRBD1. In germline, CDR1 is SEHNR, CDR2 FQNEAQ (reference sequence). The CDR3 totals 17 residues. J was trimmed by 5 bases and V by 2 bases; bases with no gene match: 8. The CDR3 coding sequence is TGTGCCAGCAGCTTATCCGTCGGACAGGGGGGAACCGGGGAGCTGTTTTTT. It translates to CASSLSVGQGGTGELFF. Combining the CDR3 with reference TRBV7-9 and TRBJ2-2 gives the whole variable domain DTGVSQNPRHKITKRGQNVTFRCDPISEHNRLYWYRQTLGQGPEFLTYFQNEAQLEKSRLLSDRFSAERPKGSFSTLEIQRTEQGDSAMYLCASSLSVGQGGTGELFFGEGSRLTVL.

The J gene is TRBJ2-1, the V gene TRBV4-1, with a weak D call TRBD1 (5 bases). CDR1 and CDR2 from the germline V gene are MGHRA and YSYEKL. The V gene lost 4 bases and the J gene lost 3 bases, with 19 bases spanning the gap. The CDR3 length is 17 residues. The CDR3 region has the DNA TGCGCCAGCAGCCCTACTCAGGGATCCCTTGACTACAATGAGCAGTTCTTC. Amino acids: CASSPTQGSLDYNEQFF.

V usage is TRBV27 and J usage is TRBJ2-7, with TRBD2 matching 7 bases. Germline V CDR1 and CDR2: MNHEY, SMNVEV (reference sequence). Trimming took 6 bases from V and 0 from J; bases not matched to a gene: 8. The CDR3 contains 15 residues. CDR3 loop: CASSYASGSSYEQYF. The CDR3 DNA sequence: TGTGCCAGCAGCTACGCTAGCGGCAGCTCCTACGAGCAGTACTTC.

CDR3 amino acids: CASSSQGWTNQETQYF. CDR3 bases: TGTGCCAGCAGCTCCCAGGGGTGGACTAACCAAGAGACCCAGTACTTC. The genes are TRBV7-9 and TRBJ2-5; TRBD1 or TRBD2 may be the D gene (6 bases each). The V end lost 4 bases, the J end lost 0 bases, and 15 bases lay between the germline ends. CDR3 size: 16 residues. The germline V gene has CDR1 SEHNR and CDR2 FQNEAQ (reference sequence).

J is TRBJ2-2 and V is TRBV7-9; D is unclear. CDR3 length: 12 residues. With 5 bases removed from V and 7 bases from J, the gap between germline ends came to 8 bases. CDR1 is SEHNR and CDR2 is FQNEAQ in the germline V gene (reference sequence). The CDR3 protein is CASSKASGELFF. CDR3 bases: TGTGCCAGCAGCAAAGCTAGCGGGGAGCTGTTTTTT.

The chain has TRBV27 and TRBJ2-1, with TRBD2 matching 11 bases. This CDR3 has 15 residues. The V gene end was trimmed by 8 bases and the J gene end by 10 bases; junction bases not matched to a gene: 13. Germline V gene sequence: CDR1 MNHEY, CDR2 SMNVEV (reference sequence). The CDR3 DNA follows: TGTGCCAGCGCTCCCGGGACTAGCGGCCGCGGAGAGCAGTTCTTC. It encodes CASAPGTSGRGEQFF.

In DNA form, the CDR3 reads TGTGCCAGCAGCCTAGGAATAAAAGCGGGACAGGGATACGAGCAGTACTTC. Its translation: CASSLGIKAGQGYEQYF. The chain has TRBV28 and TRBJ2-7; 9 bases match TRBD1. Germline V gene data show CDR1 as MDHEN and CDR2 as SYDVKM. This CDR3 is built from 17 residues. Unmatched junction bases numbered 16, after V lost 6 bases and J lost 4 bases.

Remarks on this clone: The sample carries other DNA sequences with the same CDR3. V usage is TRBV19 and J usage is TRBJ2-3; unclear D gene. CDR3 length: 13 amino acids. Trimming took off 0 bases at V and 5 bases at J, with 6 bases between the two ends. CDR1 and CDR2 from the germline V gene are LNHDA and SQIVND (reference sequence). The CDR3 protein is CASSIDLEDTQYF. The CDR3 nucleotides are TGTGCCAGTAGTATAGACCTAGAAGATACGCAGTATTTT.

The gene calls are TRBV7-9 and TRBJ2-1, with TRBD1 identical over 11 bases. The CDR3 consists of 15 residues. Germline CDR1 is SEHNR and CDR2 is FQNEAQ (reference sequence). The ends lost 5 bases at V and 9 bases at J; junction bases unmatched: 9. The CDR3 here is CASSVPGQGVGEQFF. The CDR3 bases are TGTGCCAGCAGCGTTCCGGGACAGGGGGTGGGTGAGCAGTTCTTC.